The source of this TCR beta chain is a study of blood T cell repertoires in COVID-19. Background on the study: PBMCs, B-cell-depleted T cells, or T cells were the source of the cDNA or gDNA that made up the material.

This table comes from immunoSEQ multiplex PCR, and its TCRdb copy is limited to in-frame clones, with some not included. Among about 180,000 clones, roughly 82% were seen once, and the ten largest hold 13% to 15%. Assignment of participants to cohorts was predicated upon participant-reported clinical history. Recovered status applied to Cohort 3 donors who had two consecutive negative PCRs. It also applied to those with clearance or with symptom resolution. Per germline, CDR1 SQVTM and CDR2 ANQGSEA. V lost 0 bases and J lost 4, with 15 bases in between. The CDR3 is made up of 15 amino acids. This sequence joins TRBV29-1 and TRBJ1-2, with D possibly matching TRBD1 (6 bases). The sequence came from a man aged 50-60 years who had recovered from COVID-19. What was sequenced was PBMCs or T cells enriched from blood (not recorded which). This CDR3 reads CSVEDQGREGYGYTF. CDR3 nucleotides: TGCAGCGTTGAAGATCAGGGGCGGGAGGGCTATGGCTACACCTTC.